This T cell receptor beta chain derives from a study of cytomegalovirus exposure and HLA in healthy donors (dated by TCRdb to the late 2010s). Study-level background: The roughly 700 repertoires of the first cohort and the approximately 130 validation repertoires were produced on the same platform, according to a later analysis. The study aimed to test whether cataloging public T cell receptors could reveal signatures of past pathogen exposure. Along with the roughly 610-subject first cohort, a separate validation cohort of over a hundred different subjects was used. To predict cytomegalovirus infection status, the study brought together high-throughput TCR immunosequencing, statistical association of individual TCRs with disease status, and machine learning.

The germline V gene (reference sequence) gives CDR1 as LNHDA and CDR2 as SQIVND. The V end gives up 5 bases and the J end 5 bases, leaving 5 bases in the junction not matched to a gene. Reading from cysteine to phenylalanine, the CDR3 counts 14 amino acids. Just the 42-base CDR3 DNA is kept, in frame starting at base 1. The paper as a whole reports these results and caveats: Across donors, most TCR sequences were observed very rarely, whereas some public TCRs were present in many individuals. A few of the identified cytomegalovirus-associated TCR beta chains were confirmed in vitro to be specific for cytomegalovirus antigens. The study listed approximately 150 TCR beta chains as associated with cytomegalovirus. A later analysis had no HLA typing for the validation cohort, so co-occurrence there was scored across all 110 or so repertoires. In both the original and validation cohorts, the classifier was reported to diagnose cytomegalovirus status with high specificity and sensitivity. According to the authors, the approach could potentially be generalized to other disease states and immunological phenotypes. Subsequent analysis determined that TCRs grouped into clusters in the first cohort also showed a tendency toward co-occurrence across the 120 or so validation repertoires, and about 93% of cluster scores exceeded 0.

Donors formed part of the validation cohort, which comprised some 120 subjects and was distinct from the first cohort of 666 subjects. Libraries came from the immunoSEQ multiplex PCR assay. Per the authors' processing: A statistical classification framework was developed to diagnose cytomegalovirus status using the catalog of TCR beta chain sequences. TCRdb limited this immuneACCESS table to in-frame rearrangements with V and J called. A share of clones is missing; checked studies link under half to unresolved V genes, and the rest is unexplained. V and J calls and clone size follow that table, whereas D and trimming were derived from the DNA. The sample yields about 170,000 clones; approximately 96% were counted once. The ten largest make up 0.89% of the sample. Turning to this clone: Its antigen specificity is not known. One base away there is no much larger clone; base qualities are not given.

In this chain, TRBV19 is recombined with TRBJ1-4, with 7 bases aligning to TRBD1. Sequencing input: PBMCs. This clonotype was sampled from a woman younger than 30 in good health and CMV-seronegative. The DNA reads TGTGCCAGTAGTGGGGACAGACCAAATGAAAAACTGTTTTTT. Protein translation: CASSGDRPNEKLFF.